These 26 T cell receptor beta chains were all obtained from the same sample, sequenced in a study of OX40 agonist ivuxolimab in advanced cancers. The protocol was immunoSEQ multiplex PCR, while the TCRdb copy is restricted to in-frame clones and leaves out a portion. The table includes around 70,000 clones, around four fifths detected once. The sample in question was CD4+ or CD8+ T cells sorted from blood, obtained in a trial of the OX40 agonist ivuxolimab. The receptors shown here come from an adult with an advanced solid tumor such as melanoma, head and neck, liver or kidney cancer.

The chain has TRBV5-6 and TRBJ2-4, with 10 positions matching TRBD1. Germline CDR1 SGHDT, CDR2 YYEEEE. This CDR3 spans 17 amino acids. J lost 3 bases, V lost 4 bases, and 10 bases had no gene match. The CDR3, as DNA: TGTGCCAGCAGCCGATTAGGGACAGGGGACGTCAAAAACATTCAGTACTTC. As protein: CASSRLGTGDVKNIQYF.

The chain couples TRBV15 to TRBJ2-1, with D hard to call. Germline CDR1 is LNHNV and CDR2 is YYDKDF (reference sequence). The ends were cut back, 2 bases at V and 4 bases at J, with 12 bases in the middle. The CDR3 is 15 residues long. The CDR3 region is CATSRPGPGYNEQFF. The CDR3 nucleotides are TGTGCCACCAGCAGACCAGGACCCGGATACAATGAGCAGTTCTTC.

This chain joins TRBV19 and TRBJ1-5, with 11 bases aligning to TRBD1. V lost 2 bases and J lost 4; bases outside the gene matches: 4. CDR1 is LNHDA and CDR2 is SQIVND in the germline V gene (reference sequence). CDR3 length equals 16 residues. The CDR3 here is CASSISGQGVNQPQHF. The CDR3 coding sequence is TGTGCCAGTAGTATATCGGGACAGGGGGTTAATCAGCCCCAGCATTTT.

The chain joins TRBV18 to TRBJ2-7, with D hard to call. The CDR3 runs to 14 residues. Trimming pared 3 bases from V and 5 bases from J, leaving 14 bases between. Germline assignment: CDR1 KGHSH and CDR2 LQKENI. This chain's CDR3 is CASSPNRLGDEQYF. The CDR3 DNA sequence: TGTGCCAGCTCACCGAATAGACTTGGGGACGAGCAGTACTTC.

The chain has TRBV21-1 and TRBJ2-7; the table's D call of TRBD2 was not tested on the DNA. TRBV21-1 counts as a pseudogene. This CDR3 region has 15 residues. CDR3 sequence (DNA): TGTGCCAGCAGCGCCAGCGGAATCTGCTCCTACGAGCAGTACTTC. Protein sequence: CASSASGICSYEQYF.

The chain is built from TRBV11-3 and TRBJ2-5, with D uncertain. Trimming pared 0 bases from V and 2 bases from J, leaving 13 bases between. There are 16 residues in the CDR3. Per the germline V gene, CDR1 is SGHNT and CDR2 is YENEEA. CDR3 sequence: CASSLESGRRQETQYF. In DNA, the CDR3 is TGTGCCAGCAGCTTAGAGTCAGGTAGAAGGCAAGAGACCCAGTACTTC.

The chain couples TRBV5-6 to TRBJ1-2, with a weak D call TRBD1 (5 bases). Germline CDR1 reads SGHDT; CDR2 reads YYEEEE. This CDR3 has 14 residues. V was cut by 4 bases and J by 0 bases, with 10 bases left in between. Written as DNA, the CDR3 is TGTGCCAGCAGCGTAGGGGCAGCTAACTATGGCTACACCTTC. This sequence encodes CASSVGAANYGYTF.

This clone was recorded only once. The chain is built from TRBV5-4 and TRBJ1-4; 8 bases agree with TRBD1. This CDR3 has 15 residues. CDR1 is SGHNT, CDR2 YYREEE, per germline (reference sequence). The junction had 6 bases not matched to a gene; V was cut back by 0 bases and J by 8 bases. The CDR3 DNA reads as TGTGCCAGCAGCTTGGCTGCAGGGGGCCAGGAAAAACTGTTTTTT. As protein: CASSLAAGGQEKLFF.

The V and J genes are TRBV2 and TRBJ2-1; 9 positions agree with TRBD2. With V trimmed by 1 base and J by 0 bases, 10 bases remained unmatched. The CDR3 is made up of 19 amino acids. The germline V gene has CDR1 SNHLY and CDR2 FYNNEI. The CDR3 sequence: CASSEDSGSRRSSYNEQFF. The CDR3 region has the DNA TGTGCCAGCAGTGAAGATAGCGGGAGCCGTCGAAGCTCCTACAATGAGCAGTTCTTC.

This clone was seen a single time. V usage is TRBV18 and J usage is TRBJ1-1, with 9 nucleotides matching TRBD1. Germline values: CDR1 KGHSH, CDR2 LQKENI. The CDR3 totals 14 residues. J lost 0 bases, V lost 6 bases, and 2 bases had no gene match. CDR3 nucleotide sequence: TGTGCCAGCTCCCGACAGGGGGTGAACACTGAAGCTTTCTTT. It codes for CASSRQGVNTEAFF.

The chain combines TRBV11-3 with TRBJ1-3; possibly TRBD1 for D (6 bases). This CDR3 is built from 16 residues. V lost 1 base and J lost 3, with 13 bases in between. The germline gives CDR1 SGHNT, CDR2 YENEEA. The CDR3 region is CASSLGGIQGGNTIYF. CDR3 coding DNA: TGTGCCAGCAGCTTAGGCGGTATACAGGGTGGAAACACCATATATTTT.

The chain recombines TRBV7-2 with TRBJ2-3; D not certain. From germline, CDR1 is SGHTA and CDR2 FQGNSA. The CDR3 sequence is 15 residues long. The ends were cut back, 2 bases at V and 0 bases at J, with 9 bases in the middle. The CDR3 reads CASSLSPGSTDTQYF. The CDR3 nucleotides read TGTGCCAGCAGCTTAAGCCCAGGCAGCACAGATACGCAGTATTTT.

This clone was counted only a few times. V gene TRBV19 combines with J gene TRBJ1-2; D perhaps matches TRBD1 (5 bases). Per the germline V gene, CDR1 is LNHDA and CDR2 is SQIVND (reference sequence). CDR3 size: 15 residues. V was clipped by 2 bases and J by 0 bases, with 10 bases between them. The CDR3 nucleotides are TGTGCCAGTAGTATATCAGGGCAAGCTAACTATGGCTACACCTTC. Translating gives CASSISGQANYGYTF. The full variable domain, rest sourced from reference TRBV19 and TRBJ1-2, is DGGITQSPKYLFRKEGQNVTLSCEQNLNHDAMYWYRQDPGQGLRLIYYSQIVNDFQKGDIAEGYSVSREKKESFPLTVTSAQKNPTAFYLCASSISGQANYGYTFGSGTRLTVV.

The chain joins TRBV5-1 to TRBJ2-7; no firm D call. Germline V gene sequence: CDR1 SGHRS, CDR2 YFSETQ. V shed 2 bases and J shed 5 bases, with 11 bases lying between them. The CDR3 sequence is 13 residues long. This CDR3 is CASSFDRANEQYF. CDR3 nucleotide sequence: TGCGCCAGCAGCTTCGATAGGGCCAACGAGCAGTACTTC.

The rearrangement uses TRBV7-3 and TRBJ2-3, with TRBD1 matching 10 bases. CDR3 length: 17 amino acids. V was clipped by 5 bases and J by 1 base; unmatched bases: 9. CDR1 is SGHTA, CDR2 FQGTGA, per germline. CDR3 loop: CASSRQGADRGTDTQYF. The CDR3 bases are TGTGCCAGCAGCAGACAGGGGGCTGATCGTGGCACAGATACGCAGTATTTT.

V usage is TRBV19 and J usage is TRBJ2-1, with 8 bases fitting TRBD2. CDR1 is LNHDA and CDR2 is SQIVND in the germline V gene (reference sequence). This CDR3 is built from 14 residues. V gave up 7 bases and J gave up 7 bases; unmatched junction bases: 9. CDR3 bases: TGTGCCAGTAAAAGAGCTAGCGGGTTAAATGAGCAGTTCTTC. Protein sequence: CASKRASGLNEQFF.

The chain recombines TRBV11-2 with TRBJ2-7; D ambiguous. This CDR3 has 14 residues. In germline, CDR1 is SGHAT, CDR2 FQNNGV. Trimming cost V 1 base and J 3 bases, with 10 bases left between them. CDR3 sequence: CASSLAGFSYEQYF. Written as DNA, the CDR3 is TGTGCCAGCAGCTTAGCCGGGTTTAGCTACGAGCAGTACTTC.

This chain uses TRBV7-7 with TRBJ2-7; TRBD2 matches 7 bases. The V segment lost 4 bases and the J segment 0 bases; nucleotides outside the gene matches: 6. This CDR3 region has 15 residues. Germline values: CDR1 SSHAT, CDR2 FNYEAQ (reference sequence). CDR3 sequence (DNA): TGTGCCAGCAGCTCCAAGCGGGGACCCTCCTACGAGCAGTACTTC. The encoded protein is CASSSKRGPSYEQYF.

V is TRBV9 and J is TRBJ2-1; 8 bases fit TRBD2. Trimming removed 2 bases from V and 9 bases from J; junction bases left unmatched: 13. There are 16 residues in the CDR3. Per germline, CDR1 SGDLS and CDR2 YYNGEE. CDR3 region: CASSVGTGTRFVEQFF. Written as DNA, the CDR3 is TGTGCCAGCAGCGTCGGGACCGGGACTAGATTTGTTGAGCAGTTCTTC.

CDR3 DNA sequence: TGTGCCAGTACGGAACCCAACTATGGCTACACCTTC. Translated, it gives CASTEPNYGYTF. The chain has TRBV19 and TRBJ1-2; unclear D gene. V shed 7 bases and J shed 2 bases, with 8 bases lying between them. Germline V CDR1 and CDR2: LNHDA, SQIVND (reference sequence). The CDR3 length is 12 residues.

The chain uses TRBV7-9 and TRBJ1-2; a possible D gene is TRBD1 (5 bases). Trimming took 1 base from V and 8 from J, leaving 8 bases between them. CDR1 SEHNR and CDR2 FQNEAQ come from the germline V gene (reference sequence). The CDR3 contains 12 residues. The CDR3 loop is CASSLEGVGYTF. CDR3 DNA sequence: TGTGCCAGCAGCTTAGAAGGGGTCGGCTACACCTTC.

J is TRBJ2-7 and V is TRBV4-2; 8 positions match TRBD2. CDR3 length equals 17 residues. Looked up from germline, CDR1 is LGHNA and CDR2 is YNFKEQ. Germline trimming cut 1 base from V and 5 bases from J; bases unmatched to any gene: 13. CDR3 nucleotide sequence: TGTGCCAGCAGCCAAGCTCTGCGGGAGGCGGGTGTGAACGAGCAGTACTTC. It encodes CASSQALREAGVNEQYF.

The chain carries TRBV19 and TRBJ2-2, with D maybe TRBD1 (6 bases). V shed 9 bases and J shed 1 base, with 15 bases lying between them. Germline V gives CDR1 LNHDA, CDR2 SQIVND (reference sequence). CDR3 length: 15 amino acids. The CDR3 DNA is TGTGCCAGCCTCCTCACAGGGATGAACACCGGGGAGCTGTTTTTT. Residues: CASLLTGMNTGELFF.

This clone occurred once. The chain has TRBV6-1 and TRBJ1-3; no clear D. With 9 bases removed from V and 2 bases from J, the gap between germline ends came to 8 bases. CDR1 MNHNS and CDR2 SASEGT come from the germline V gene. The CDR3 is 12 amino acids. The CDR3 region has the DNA TGTGCCAGTCACAGTGCTGGAAACACCATATATTTT. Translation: CASHSAGNTIYF.

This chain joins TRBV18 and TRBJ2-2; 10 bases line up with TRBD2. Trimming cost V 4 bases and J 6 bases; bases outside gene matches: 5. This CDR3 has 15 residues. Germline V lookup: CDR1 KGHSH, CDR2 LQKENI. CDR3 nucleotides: TGTGCCAGCTCACAACTAGGGACTAGCGCCGGGGAGCTGTTTTTT. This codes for CASSQLGTSAGELFF.

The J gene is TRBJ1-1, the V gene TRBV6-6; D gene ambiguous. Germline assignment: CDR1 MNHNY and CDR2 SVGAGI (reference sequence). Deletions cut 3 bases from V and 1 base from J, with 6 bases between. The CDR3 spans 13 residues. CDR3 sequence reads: CASSYSQNTEAFF. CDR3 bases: TGTGCCAGCAGTTATTCCCAGAACACTGAAGCTTTCTTT.